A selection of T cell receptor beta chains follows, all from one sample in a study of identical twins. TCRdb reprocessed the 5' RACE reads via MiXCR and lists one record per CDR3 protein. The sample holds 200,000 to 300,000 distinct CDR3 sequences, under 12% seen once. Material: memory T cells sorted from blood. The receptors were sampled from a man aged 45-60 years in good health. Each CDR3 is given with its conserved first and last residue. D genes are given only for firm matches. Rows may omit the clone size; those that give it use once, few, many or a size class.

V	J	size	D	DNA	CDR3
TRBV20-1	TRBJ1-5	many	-	TGCAGTGCTACGTCTGTCTCCCAGCATTTT	CSATSVSQHF
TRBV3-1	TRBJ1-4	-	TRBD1	TGTGCCAGCAGCCTCGGGACAGACCTAAGGACTAATGAAAAACTGTTTTTT	CASSLGTDLRTNEKLFF
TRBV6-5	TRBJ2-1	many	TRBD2	TGTGCCAGCAGTCACCCCGGGGGGGCCGAGCAGTTCTTC	CASSHPGGAEQFF
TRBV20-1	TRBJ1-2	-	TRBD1	TGCAGTGCTAGCCAGGACAGGAGTGATGGCTACACCTTC	CSASQDRSDGYTF
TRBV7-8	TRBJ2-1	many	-	TGTGCCAGCAGCTTAGACCACAATGAGCAGTTCTTC	CASSLDHNEQFF
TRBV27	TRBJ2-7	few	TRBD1	TGTGCCAGCAGTTTCTTGCGCCAGGGGGCCTACGAGCAGTACTTC	CASSFLRQGAYEQYF
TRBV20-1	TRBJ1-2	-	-	TGCAGTGCTAGAGATCCGACCGAAGCGCAGGGGCTCTATGGCTACACCTTC	CSARDPTEAQGLYGYTF
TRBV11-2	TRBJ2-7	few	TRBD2	TGTGCCAGCAGCTTATATCGTTGGACTAGCGGGATTGCCTACGAGCAGTACTTC	CASSLYRWTSGIAYEQYF
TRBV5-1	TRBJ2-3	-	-	TGCGCCAGCAGCTTGGTGGCAAGCACAGATACGCAGTATTTT	CASSLVASTDTQYF
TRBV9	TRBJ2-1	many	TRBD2	TGTGCCAGCAGCGGGCCTAGCGGACACCACAATGAGCAGTTCTTC	CASSGPSGHHNEQFF
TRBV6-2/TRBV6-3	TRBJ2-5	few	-	TGTGCCAGCAGTTCCAAGTGGACGTTGCGGACCCAGTACTTC	CASSSKWTLRTQYF
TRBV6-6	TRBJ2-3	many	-	TGTGCCAGCAGTCACAGCACAGATACGCAGTATTTT	CASSHSTDTQYF
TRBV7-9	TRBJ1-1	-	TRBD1	TGTGCCAGCAGCCTGGAGGGACAGCCGAACACTGAAGCTTTCTTT	CASSLEGQPNTEAFF
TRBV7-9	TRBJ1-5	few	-	TGTGCCAGCAGCGCTACAGCGGGGAGGGGGCCCCAGCATTTT	CASSATAGRGPQHF
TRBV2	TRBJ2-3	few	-	TGTGCCAGCAGGGGAAGATGGAGCACAGATACGCAGTATTTT	CASRGRWSTDTQYF
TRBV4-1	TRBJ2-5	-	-	TGCGCCAGCGCCCTTTGGGACGGAGAGACCCAGTACTTC	CASALWDGETQYF
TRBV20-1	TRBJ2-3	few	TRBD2	TGCAGTGCTCCCCGGACTAGCGGGGGATCCCCCTCAAGCACAGATACGCAGTATTTT	CSAPRTSGGSPSSTDTQYF
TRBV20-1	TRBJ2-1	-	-	TGCAGTGCTAGAGCGGAGAGCTCCTACAATGAGCAGTTCTTC	CSARAESSYNEQFF
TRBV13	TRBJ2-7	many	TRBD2	TGTGCCAGCAGCTTAAAAGTCTCGTGGACTAGCGGGGATCTCGAGCAGTACTTC	CASSLKVSWTSGDLEQYF
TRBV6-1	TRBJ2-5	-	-	TGTGCCAGCAGTGAAGGGGGGCTCTGGAGGGGACCAGAGACCCAGTACTTC	CASSEGGLWRGPETQYF
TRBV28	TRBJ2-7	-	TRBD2	TGTGCCAGCAGTTTTCTAGCGGGGGCCTACGAGCAGTACTTC	CASSFLAGAYEQYF
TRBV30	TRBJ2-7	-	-	TGTGCCTGGAACAGGGTGGGGGAGAGATACGAGCAGTACTTC	CAWNRVGERYEQYF
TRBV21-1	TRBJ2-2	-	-	TGTGCCAGCAGCAAAGAGTTTCGGCATCAGAACACCGGGGAGCTGTTTTTT	CASSKEFRHQNTGELFF
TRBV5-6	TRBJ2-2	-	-	TGTGCCAGCAGCTCCCTTGCCCGGGAGCTGTTTTTT	CASSSLARELFF
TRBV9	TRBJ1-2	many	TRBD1	TGTGCCAGCAGCGTCGGGACAGGGAATTCGCGGGGCTACACCTTC	CASSVGTGNSRGYTF
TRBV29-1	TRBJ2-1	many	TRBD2	TGCAGCGTTGCCCGACTAGCGCGGGACGGGGAGCAGTTCTTC	CSVARLARDGEQFF
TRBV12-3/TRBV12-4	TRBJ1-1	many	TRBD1	TGTGCCAGCAGTTCCGGGACAGTGAACACTGAAGCTTTCTTT	CASSSGTVNTEAFF
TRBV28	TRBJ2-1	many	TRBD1	TGTGCCAGCAGTCAAACAGGGGGCGCTTCTTACAATGAGCAGTTCTTC	CASSQTGGASYNEQFF